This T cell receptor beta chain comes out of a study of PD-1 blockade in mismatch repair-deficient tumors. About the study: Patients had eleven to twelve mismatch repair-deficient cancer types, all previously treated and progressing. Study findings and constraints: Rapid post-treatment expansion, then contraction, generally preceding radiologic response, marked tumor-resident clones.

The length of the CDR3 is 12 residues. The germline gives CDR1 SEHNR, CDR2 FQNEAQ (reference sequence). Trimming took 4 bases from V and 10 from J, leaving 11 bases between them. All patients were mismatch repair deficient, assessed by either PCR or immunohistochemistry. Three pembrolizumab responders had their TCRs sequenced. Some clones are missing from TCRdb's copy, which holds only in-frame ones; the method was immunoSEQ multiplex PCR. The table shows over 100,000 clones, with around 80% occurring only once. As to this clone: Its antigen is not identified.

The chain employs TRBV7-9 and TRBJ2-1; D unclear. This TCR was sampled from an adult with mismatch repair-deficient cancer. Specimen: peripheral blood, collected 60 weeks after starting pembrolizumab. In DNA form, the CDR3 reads TGTGCCAGCAGCTCCTCCCGATCGGAGCAGTTCTTC. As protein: CASSSSRSEQFF.